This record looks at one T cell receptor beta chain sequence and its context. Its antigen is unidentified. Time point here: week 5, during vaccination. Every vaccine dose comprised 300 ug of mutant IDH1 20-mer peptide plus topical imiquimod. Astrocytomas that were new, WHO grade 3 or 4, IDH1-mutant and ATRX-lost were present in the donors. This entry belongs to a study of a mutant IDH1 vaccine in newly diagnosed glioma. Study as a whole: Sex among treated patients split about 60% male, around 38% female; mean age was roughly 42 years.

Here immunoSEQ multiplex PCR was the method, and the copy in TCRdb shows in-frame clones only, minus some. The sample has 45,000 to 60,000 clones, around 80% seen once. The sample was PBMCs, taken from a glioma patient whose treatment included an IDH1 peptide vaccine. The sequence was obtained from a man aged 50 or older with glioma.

CDR3 loop: CSVKRGSGNTIYF. Here the CDR3 DNA reads TGCAGCGTTAAGCGCGGTTCTGGAAACACCATATATTTT. V is TRBV29-1 and J is TRBJ1-3; D ambiguous. Trimming took off 5 bases at V and 1 base at J, with 9 bases between the two ends. The CDR3 covers 13 residues. Germline V gives CDR1 SQVTM, CDR2 ANQGSEA.